This T cell receptor (beta chain) was identified during a study of shared clonotypes between healthy human individuals. This clone appeared a single time. The V gene lost 4 bases and the J gene lost 6 bases, with 16 bases spanning the gap. The CDR3 runs 15 residues. The V gene's germline CDR1 is LGHNA and CDR2 YNFKEQ. The repertoire was sequenced with immunoSEQ multiplex PCR; TCRdb's copy has only in-frame clones and lacks some. The sample holds some 500,000 clones, approximately 95% seen once. This sequence originates from a woman aged 25-40 years in good health. The sample taken for sequencing was naive CD4+ T cells sorted from blood. Subset specified: CD45RA+ positively selected. The rearrangement joins TRBV4-2 to TRBJ2-1, with unresolved D. CDR3: CASSLGNSPVNEQFF. CDR3 DNA: TGTGCCAGCAGCCTTGGAAATTCCCCCGTCAATGAGCAGTTCTTC.